The clone carrying this T cell receptor (beta chain) showed up just a few times. The antigen remains unidentified. Assay: immunoSEQ multiplex PCR; the TCRdb copy retains only in-frame clones and omits some. The sample comprises about 81,000 clones, about 88% of which are singletons, and 0.45% to 0.55% rests with the top ten. This sample was taken from a study of OX40 agonist ivuxolimab in advanced cancers. As for the study in general: Ivuxolimab was administered intravenously to patients at 0.01 to 10 mg/kg every 2 weeks.

Whole-study findings and limits: Relative to CD4+, CD8+ T cells held more expanded clones on average. Normalized expansion of T-cell clones was also low for some nonresponders.

Trimming took 5 bases from V and 6 from J, leaving 14 bases between them. This CDR3 contains 13 residues. Germline CDR1 is SGHTA and CDR2 is FQGTGA. This receptor was identified in an adult with an advanced solid tumor such as melanoma, head and neck, liver or kidney cancer. The V call is TRBV7-3, the J call TRBJ2-7, with unresolved D. Sequences were derived from CD4+ or CD8+ T cells sorted from blood, sampled in a trial of the OX40 agonist ivuxolimab. The DNA of the CDR3 is TGTGCCAGCAGCCCGGAAATCGGCGGCGAGCAGTACTTC. Translated: CASSPEIGGEQYF. The complete variable domain, with remaining parts taken from reference TRBV7-3 and TRBJ2-7, reads GAGVSQTPSNKVTEKGKYVELRCDPISGHTALYWYRQSLGQGPEFLIYFQGTGAADDSGLPNDRFFAVRPEGSVSTLKIQRTERGDSAVYLCASSPEIGGEQYFGPGTRLTVT.